These 27 T cell receptor beta chains came from one sample sequenced in a study of cytomegalovirus exposure and HLA in healthy donors (dated by TCRdb to about 2017). To prepare the library, the immunoSEQ multiplex PCR assay was applied. A mixture of 60 forward primers for TCR Vbeta segments and 13 reverse primers for TCR Jbeta segments was used in the multiplex PCR. The immuneACCESS repertoire file appears here via TCRdb, limited to in-frame rearrangements. These files lack a portion of the clones; in checked studies, under half of the deficit traces to unresolved V genes, and the cause of the others is not known. The sample records around 120,000 clones, 50% to 70% of which are singletons. The top ten clonotypes cover over 3.5% of the sample. Sequencing was carried out using PBMCs. These receptors originate from a young man in good health and CMV-seropositive.

V usage is TRBV7-6 and J usage is TRBJ2-2; 9 bases map to TRBD1. Germline V gene sequence: CDR1 SGHVS, CDR2 FNYEAQ. CDR3 length: 16 amino acids. With V trimmed by 5 bases and J by 3 bases, 7 bases remained unmatched. The CDR3 DNA reads TGTGCCAGCAGCCCCTCGTGGACAGGGGACACCGGGGAGCTGTTTTTT. Translation gives CASSPSWTGDTGELFF.

This clone was observed once. The CDR3 nucleotides are TGTGCCAGCAGCCATTCGGGGGGAGGCTACAATGAGCAGTTCTTC. This sequence encodes CASSHSGGGYNEQFF. The chain carries TRBV9 and TRBJ2-1, with 7 nucleotides matching TRBD2. The J segment lost 3 bases and the V segment lost 4 bases, leaving 7 bases of the junction unmatched. The CDR3 is made up of 15 amino acids. Looked up from germline, CDR1 is SGDLS and CDR2 is YYNGEE.

This chain links TRBV4-1 with TRBJ1-5; D gene ambiguous. Between the trimmed V and J ends, which lost 2 bases and 0 bases, there was a span of 8 bases. Per germline, CDR1 MGHRA and CDR2 YSYEKL. The CDR3 extends over 15 amino acids. The chain's CDR3 is CASSQPGVSNQPQHF. The CDR3 nucleotides read TGCGCCAGCAGCCAACCCGGGGTTAGCAATCAGCCCCAGCATTTT.

The chain carries TRBV27 and TRBJ1-4, with TRBD1 matching over 7 bases. The V gene end was trimmed by 6 bases and the J gene end by 8 bases; junction bases not matched to a gene: 15. The germline V gene encodes CDR1 MNHEY and CDR2 SMNVEV (reference sequence). The CDR3 covers 16 residues. In DNA, the CDR3 is TGTGCCAGCAGCCCACGCCCAGGGGGTAAAATCGAAAAACTGTTTTTT. Protein product: CASSPRPGGKIEKLFF.

This clone was picked up a small number of times. CDR3 protein: CASSVGWQGNTGELFF. In nucleotides, the CDR3 is TGTGCCAGCAGCGTAGGGTGGCAGGGGAACACCGGGGAGCTGTTTTTT. V gene TRBV9 combines with J gene TRBJ2-2, with D perhaps matching TRBD1 (5 bases). Germline lookup yields CDR1 SGDLS and CDR2 YYNGEE. V was pared by 0 bases and J by 1 base, with 10 bases between. CDR3 length: 16 residues.

The genes are TRBV4-2 and TRBJ2-7, with 13 positions matching TRBD2. The CDR3 sequence is 16 residues long. V was pared by 1 base and J by 1 base, with 1 base of the junction left unmatched. The germline gives CDR1 LGHNA, CDR2 YNFKEQ. The CDR3 DNA reads TGTGCCAGCAGCCAAGGGACTAGCGGGGGATCCTACGAGCAGTACTTC. Its protein product is CASSQGTSGGSYEQYF.

The chain has TRBV14 and TRBJ2-7; the match to TRBD1 covers 9 bases. Unmatched junction bases numbered 5, after V lost 0 bases and J lost 2 bases. The CDR3 spans 16 residues. Looked up from germline, CDR1 is SGHDN and CDR2 is FVKESK. CDR3 protein: CASSQEAWTGAYEQYF. CDR3 sequence (DNA): TGTGCCAGCAGCCAAGAAGCGTGGACAGGGGCCTACGAGCAGTACTTC. Full variable domain (outside the CDR3, taken from reference TRBV14 and TRBJ2-7): EAGVTQFPSHSVIEKGQTVTLRCDPISGHDNLYWYRRVMGKEIKFLLHFVKESKQDESGMPNNRFLAERTGGTYSTLKVQPAELEDSGVYFCASSQEAWTGAYEQYFGPGTRLTVT.

This clone was detected a few times. The J gene is TRBJ2-2, the V gene TRBV2; 8 positions agree with TRBD2. CDR1 and CDR2 from the germline V gene are SNHLY and FYNNEI. The CDR3 is made up of 14 amino acids. With V trimmed by 6 bases and J by 0 bases, 0 bases remained unmatched. The DNA for the CDR3 is TGTGCCAGCAGGGGACTAGCGAACACCGGGGAGCTGTTTTTT. Translation gives CASRGLANTGELFF. Complete variable domain (other parts from reference TRBV2 and TRBJ2-2): EPEVTQTPSHQVTQMGQEVILRCVPISNHLYFYWYRQILGQKVEFLVSFYNNEISEKSEIFDDQFSVERPDGSNFTLKIRSTKLEDSAMYFCASRGLANTGELFFGEGSRLTVL.

The chain links TRBV4-2 to TRBJ2-3, with TRBD2 matching over 7 bases. The ends lost 1 base at V and 2 bases at J; junction bases unmatched: 6. Germline V gene data show CDR1 as LGHNA and CDR2 as YNFKEQ. The CDR3 loop spans 16 amino acids. The CDR3 nucleotides are TGTGCCAGCAGCCAAGTCGCTCTAGCGGTCACAGATACGCAGTATTTT. Translating gives CASSQVALAVTDTQYF.

This chain uses TRBV18 with TRBJ2-3; 7 bases line up with TRBD2. With V trimmed by 3 bases and J by 5 bases, 8 bases remained unmatched. This CDR3 spans 15 amino acids. Germline CDR1 KGHSH, CDR2 LQKENI. CDR3 in amino acids: CASSPSYGGLDTQYF. The CDR3 DNA is TGTGCCAGCTCACCCTCGTACGGGGGGTTAGATACGCAGTATTTT.

The chain combines TRBV2 with TRBJ1-1; no definite D call. This CDR3 contains 13 residues. Deletions cut 4 bases from V and 4 bases from J, with 10 bases between. Germline V gives CDR1 SNHLY, CDR2 FYNNEI. The CDR3 reads CASSVGRTTEAFF. CDR3 DNA: TGTGCCAGCAGTGTAGGGAGGACCACTGAAGCTTTCTTT.

This chain connects TRBV11-3 to TRBJ1-1; D is undetermined. This CDR3 region has 13 residues. In germline, CDR1 is SGHNT, CDR2 YENEEA. V dropped 5 bases and J dropped 1 base, with 8 bases sitting between them. CDR3 amino acids: CASSNQQNTEAFF. In DNA form, the CDR3 reads TGTGCCAGCAGCAATCAACAGAACACTGAAGCTTTCTTT.

The chain links TRBV9 to TRBJ1-6, with TRBD1 as a possible D gene (5 bases). CDR1 and CDR2 from the germline V gene are SGDLS and YYNGEE. CDR3 length: 12 amino acids. Trimming took 7 bases from V and 8 from J, leaving 10 bases between them. Written as DNA, the CDR3 is TGTGCCAGCGGGGGGGAGGATTCACCCCTCCACTTT. This gives the protein CASGGEDSPLHF.

The J gene is TRBJ1-4, the V gene TRBV2; D gene unclear. Per the germline V gene, CDR1 is SNHLY and CDR2 is FYNNEI. The CDR3 is made up of 14 amino acids. V dropped 5 bases and J dropped 5 bases, with 12 bases sitting between them. The CDR3 sequence: CASSYYRPNEKLFF. In nucleotides, the CDR3 is TGTGCCAGCAGTTATTACAGACCAAATGAAAAACTGTTTTTT.

This clone was found once. J is TRBJ1-6 and V is TRBV15, with 7 nucleotides matching TRBD1. CDR1 LNHNV and CDR2 YYDKDF come from the germline V gene (reference sequence). Trimming at V came to 5 bases and at J to 6 bases, leaving 4 bases not matched to a gene. The CDR3 runs 14 residues. CDR3 coding DNA: TGTGCCACCAGCCTCCAGGGGGGTAATTCACCCCTCCACTTT. Protein: CATSLQGGNSPLHF.

This rearrangement joins TRBV6-5 to TRBJ1-6; D may be TRBD1 (6 bases). The CDR3 length is 15 residues. V was cut by 6 bases and J by 6 bases, with 15 bases left in between. Looked up from germline, CDR1 is MNHEY and CDR2 is SVGAGI. The CDR3 reads CASSFDRRFNSPLHF. Written as DNA, the CDR3 is TGTGCCAGCAGCTTCGACAGGAGATTTAATTCACCCCTCCACTTT.

This clone showed up just a few times. V is TRBV27 and J is TRBJ2-7; TRBD1 aligns across 7 bases. The V gene end was trimmed by 4 bases and the J gene end by 0 bases; junction bases not matched to a gene: 9. This CDR3 region has 16 residues. Germline V lookup: CDR1 MNHEY, CDR2 SMNVEV (reference sequence). The CDR3 sequence is CASSSLGGPSSYEQYF. CDR3 in DNA: TGTGCCAGCAGTTCACTAGGGGGCCCGAGCTCCTACGAGCAGTACTTC.

J is TRBJ2-3 and V is TRBV6-5; 10 nucleotides align to TRBD2. J lost 9 bases, V lost 7 bases, and 13 bases had no gene match. This CDR3 is built from 15 residues. CDR1 MNHEY and CDR2 SVGAGI come from the germline V gene. As DNA, the CDR3 is TGTGCCAGCACCTCTAGCGGGGGTTCCGGGGAGACGCAGTATTTT. This encodes CASTSSGGSGETQYF.

The chain couples TRBV19 to TRBJ1-1; 9 nucleotides match TRBD1. The CDR3 sequence is 17 residues long. Germline CDR1 and CDR2: LNHDA and SQIVND (reference sequence). Trimming cost V 2 bases and J 1 base; bases outside gene matches: 8. This chain's CDR3 is CASSIMIGDRENTEAFF. For the CDR3, the DNA is TGTGCCAGTAGTATAATGATCGGGGACAGGGAGAACACTGAAGCTTTCTTT. Based on the CDR3 plus reference TRBV19 and TRBJ1-1, the full variable domain is DGGITQSPKYLFRKEGQNVTLSCEQNLNHDAMYWYRQDPGQGLRLIYYSQIVNDFQKGDIAEGYSVSREKKESFPLTVTSAQKNPTAFYLCASSIMIGDRENTEAFFGQGTRLTVV.

A few counts support this clone. Written as DNA, the CDR3 is TGTGCCAGCAGGGGGAGGCACCGGGACACTGAAGCTTTCTTT. This translates into CASRGRHRDTEAFF. The genes are TRBV2 and TRBJ1-1; D remains unclear. The germline CDR1 and CDR2 sequences are SNHLY and FYNNEI. Trimming cost V 6 bases and J 3 bases, with 14 bases left between them. This CDR3 has 14 amino acids.

The V gene is TRBV7-2, the J gene TRBJ1-1; D perhaps matches TRBD1 (5 bases). Per germline, CDR1 SGHTA and CDR2 FQGNSA. The V and J ends lost 0 bases and 5 bases respectively, with 13 bases between them. The CDR3 loop spans 15 amino acids. This CDR3 reads CASSLAWGVRTEAFF. The CDR3 DNA reads TGTGCCAGCAGCTTAGCGTGGGGGGTGCGTACTGAAGCTTTCTTT.

A few counts support this clone. The chain has TRBV5-1 and TRBJ2-5, with TRBD1 matching over 8 bases. Trimming removed 0 bases from V and 2 bases from J; junction bases left unmatched: 3. The germline gives CDR1 SGHRS, CDR2 YFSETQ. This CDR3 comprises 15 residues. CDR3 coding DNA: TGCGCCAGCAGCTTGGTAGGGGACAGGCAAGAGACCCAGTACTTC. It codes for CASSLVGDRQETQYF.

This clone turned up a few times. This chain joins TRBV5-4 and TRBJ2-7; 10 bases align to TRBD1. This CDR3 has 15 amino acids. Germline trimming cut 2 bases from V and 0 bases from J; bases unmatched to any gene: 2. Germline loops: CDR1 SGHNT, CDR2 YYREEE (reference sequence). The CDR3, as DNA: TGTGCCAGCAGCTTTGGGACAGGGGACTCCTACGAGCAGTACTTC. Protein sequence: CASSFGTGDSYEQYF.

CDR3 in amino acids: CASSDGGATDTQYF. CDR3 coding DNA: TGTGCCAGCAGTGACGGGGGGGCCACAGATACGCAGTATTTT. The rearrangement uses TRBV6-4 and TRBJ2-3, with D maybe TRBD2 (7 bases). This CDR3 contains 14 residues. Germline loops: CDR1 MRHNA, CDR2 SNTAGT. The V and J ends lost 2 bases and 2 bases respectively, with 8 bases between them.

This clone showed up just a few times. The V call is TRBV18, the J call TRBJ1-6; 7 bases match TRBD1. CDR1 is KGHSH, CDR2 LQKENI, per germline. The junction had 3 bases not matched to a gene; V was cut back by 3 bases and J by 4 bases. This CDR3 comprises 15 residues. CDR3: CASSPGTEYNSPLHF. In DNA, the CDR3 is TGTGCCAGCTCACCGGGGACAGAATATAATTCACCCCTCCACTTT.

The chain links TRBV29-1 to TRBJ1-3, with D possibly TRBD1 on 5 matching bases. This CDR3 region has 11 residues. Germline V lookup: CDR1 SQVTM, CDR2 ANQGSEA. The V end lost 7 bases, the J end lost 2 bases, and 6 bases lay between the germline ends. Here the CDR3 reads CSATAGNTIYF. The CDR3 DNA reads as TGCAGCGCGACAGCTGGAAACACCATATATTTT.

By share, this clone ranks as medium-sized. The V call is TRBV5-6, the J call TRBJ2-7; 15 nucleotides agree with TRBD2. The CDR3 is 18 amino acids. The J segment lost 2 bases and the V segment lost 3 bases, leaving 9 bases of the junction unmatched. Looked up from germline, CDR1 is SGHDT and CDR2 is YYEEEE. Here the CDR3 DNA reads TGTGCCAGCAGCTGGAGGGGACTAGCGGGGGGTATCCCCTACGAGCAGTACTTC. This encodes CASSWRGLAGGIPYEQYF.